This section outlines one T cell receptor (beta chain) sequence together with its context. The data were obtained in a study of T cell changes during pregnancy in multiple sclerosis. Produced via immunoSEQ multiplex PCR; TCRdb's table is partial and in-frame only. In the table there are 40,000 to 55,000 clones, about nine tenths of which are singletons. The TCR was taken from a female donor with multiple sclerosis, enrolled in a pregnancy study. This sample comprised CD8+ T cells from peripheral blood mononuclear cells, obtained after pregnancy.

The CDR3 loop reads CASSLALDSSNTGELFF. In DNA form, the CDR3 reads TGTGCCAGCAGCTTAGCCTTAGACAGTTCTAACACCGGGGAGCTGTTTTTT. The genes are TRBV7-9 and TRBJ2-2; tentatively, D is TRBD1 (5 bases). Trimming removed 0 bases from V and 2 bases from J, with 13 bases in between. This CDR3 is built from 17 residues. Germline CDR1 SEHNR, CDR2 FQNEAQ (reference sequence).